A single sample is the source of the 10 T cell receptor beta chains below, sequenced in a study of T-cell reconstitution after alpha-beta-depleted transplantation in children. Construction of the TCRbeta library involved unique molecular identifiers. TCRdb reprocessed the PCR reads via MiXCR and lists one record per CDR3 protein. The table records about 830,000 distinct CDR3 sequences, 15% to 20% of them present only once. The sample in question was PBMCs, mostly from graft donor cells, obtained 360 days after TCRalphabeta/CD19-depleted stem cell transplant. Receptor source: a male patient younger than 18 who had a stem cell transplant for acute lymphoblastic leukemia, so the T cells may come from the graft donor.

The chain is built from TRBV20-1 and TRBJ2-2, with D unclear. Germline lookup yields CDR1 DFQATT and CDR2 SNEGSKA (reference sequence). The V gene lost 0 bases and the J gene lost 5 bases, with 7 bases spanning the gap. CDR3 length: 13 residues. The CDR3 DNA is TGCAGTGCTAGAGATCTTGGGACCGGGGAGCTGTTTTTT. Translated: CSARDLGTGELFF.

This clonotype was observed a few times. The rearrangement links TRBV5-6 to TRBJ2-1, with a possible D match to TRBD2 (6 bases). V lost 4 bases and J lost 0, with 14 bases in between. Germline V gene data show CDR1 as SGHDT and CDR2 as YYEEEE. This CDR3 has 16 amino acids. The CDR3 nucleotides read TGTGCCAGCAGCCAACCTACGACTAGCTCCTACAATGAGCAGTTCTTC. It translates to CASSQPTTSSYNEQFF.

This clonotype has just a few counts. The chain has TRBV7-9 and TRBJ2-1, with D perhaps assigned TRBD1 or TRBD2 (5 bases each). V was pared by 4 bases and J by 8 bases, with 24 bases between. The length of the CDR3 is 17 residues. Looked up from germline, CDR1 is SEHNR and CDR2 is FQNEAQ (reference sequence). DNA of the CDR3: TGTGCCAGCAGCTCGGTCTTTTCCGGGACCTCTTACGATGAGCAGTTCTTC. It specifies CASSSVFSGTSYDEQFF.

J is TRBJ2-1 and V is TRBV5-1; 7 bases are a match to TRBD1. There are 13 residues in the CDR3. V dropped 6 bases and J dropped 4; count of bases not matched to a gene: 4. In germline, CDR1 is SGHRS, CDR2 YFSETQ. The CDR3 DNA is TGCGCCAGCACCCAGACAGGGTACAATGAGCAGTTCTTC. Protein: CASTQTGYNEQFF.

This chain connects TRBV11-3 to TRBJ2-7, with 10 positions matching TRBD1. Germline CDR1 SGHNT, CDR2 YENEEA. Trimming took 4 bases from V and 1 from J; bases not matched to a gene: 10. This CDR3 is built from 17 residues. DNA for the CDR3: TGTGCCAGCAGCTCTACCCGGGACAGGGGAAGGTCCTACGAGCAGTACTTC. This encodes CASSSTRDRGRSYEQYF.

This clonotype was seen ten or more times. CDR3 protein: CSAPTTIRLANEQFF. CDR3 nucleotide sequence: TGCAGCGCACCCACGACGATTCGACTAGCGAATGAGCAGTTCTTC. The chain employs TRBV29-1 and TRBJ2-1; 8 bases align to TRBD2. CDR1 is SQVTM and CDR2 is ANQGSEA in the germline V gene. Trimming removed 7 bases from V and 7 bases from J; junction bases left unmatched: 15. This CDR3 region has 15 residues.

The rearrangement joins TRBV18 to TRBJ1-4; D is undetermined. Per germline, CDR1 KGHSH and CDR2 LQKENI. The CDR3 contains 14 residues. V gave up 4 bases and J gave up 7 bases, with 13 bases separating them. As DNA, the CDR3 is TGTGCCAGCTCACTGCGGGTCGGTGGTGAAAAACTGTTTTTT. This sequence encodes CASSLRVGGEKLFF.

This clonotype came up a few times. The gene calls are TRBV2 and TRBJ2-2; D is uncertain. Trimming pared 6 bases from V and 0 bases from J, leaving 14 bases between. The germline CDR1 and CDR2 sequences are SNHLY and FYNNEI. CDR3 size: 16 residues. The CDR3 is CASSTPGLTNTGELFF. DNA of the CDR3: TGTGCCAGCAGCACCCCGGGTCTCACGAACACCGGGGAGCTGTTTTTT.

In this sample, this clonotype turned up many times. The V call is TRBV7-2, the J call TRBJ2-2; tentative D call: TRBD2 (5 bases). Trimming removed 4 bases from V and 6 bases from J, with 12 bases in between. CDR3 length: 14 residues. The germline V gene encodes CDR1 SGHTA and CDR2 FQGNSA. This chain's CDR3 is CASSYSARAGELFF. CDR3 DNA sequence: TGTGCCAGCAGCTATAGCGCTCGGGCCGGGGAGCTGTTTTTT.

The V gene is TRBV11-2, the J gene TRBJ2-3; 9 bases map to TRBD2. Germline lookup yields CDR1 SGHAT and CDR2 FQNNGV. This CDR3 has 14 amino acids. The J segment lost 0 bases and the V segment lost 8 bases, leaving 3 bases of the junction unmatched. The CDR3 loop reads CASPTSGSTDTQYF. The CDR3 DNA is TGTGCCAGCCCCACTAGCGGGAGCACAGATACGCAGTATTTT.